Listed below are T cell receptor beta chains from one sample, sequenced in a study of CD8 T cells in ankylosing spondylitis. TCRdb re-called the 5' RACE reads with MiXCR, one entry per CDR3 protein. The sample shows around 40,000 distinct CDR3 sequences, 2.7% of them seen only once. The sequenced material came from blood, either unsorted or a sorted T cell fraction (not recorded which). These receptors originate from a male donor with ankylosing spondylitis or in good health (not recorded which). The CDR3 runs from the conserved cysteine through the conserved F or W. D genes are given only for firm matches. Some rows mark clone size as missing; the rest say once, few, many or name a class of expanded clone.

cdr3_nt cdr3_aa d_call clone_size j_call v_call
TGTGCCAGCAGCGTAGCTCCCCAGAGCTCCTACAATGAGCAGTTCTTC CASSVAPQSSYNEQFF . many TRBJ2-1 TRBV9
TGTGCCAGCAGCGTAGAAGCCGGGACTAGCTCCTACAATGAGCAGTTCTTC CASSVEAGTSSYNEQFF TRBD2 many TRBJ2-1 TRBV9
TGTGCCAGCAGCGGGGGGTCGACAGGGCCGCGGGTCACTGAAGCTTTCTTT CASSGGSTGPRVTEAFF TRBD1 many TRBJ1-1 TRBV9
TGTGCCAGCAGCAAACCTCAGGCTTCTCGACTGTGTGGCCACATCTTT CASSKPQASRLCGHIF . . TRBJ1-2 TRBV21-1
TGTGCCAGCAGCACCGGGACAGGGATCTATGGCTACACCTTC CASSTGTGIYGYTF TRBD1 many TRBJ1-2 TRBV9
TGTGCCAGCAGCGGGACTAGTTTAACCAATGAGCAGTTCTTC CASSGTSLTNEQFF TRBD2 many TRBJ2-1 TRBV9
TGTGCCAGCAGCCCGAGAGGGTCCGGGACCGTCGGCGACACAGATACGCAGTATTTT CASSPRGSGTVGDTDTQYF . . TRBJ2-3 TRBV7-4
TGTGCCAGCAGCGCCTTGGGACTAGCGGACTCCTACGAGCAGTACTTC CASSALGLADSYEQYF TRBD2 many TRBJ2-7 TRBV9
TGTGCCAGCAGCGTAAGACTCAGCACTGAAGCTTTCTTT CASSVRLSTEAFF . many TRBJ1-1 TRBV9
TGTGCCAGCAGCGTAGAACTCGGACAGACTGGCTCTGGGGCCAACGTCCTGACTTTC CASSVELGQTGSGANVLTF . many TRBJ2-6 TRBV9
TGTGCCAGCAGCGTTTCAGCGGCCGGGGCCGGGGAGCTGTTTTTT CASSVSAAGAGELFF . many TRBJ2-2 TRBV9
TGTGCCAGCAGCGTAGGACAGGCCAACCCCACTGAAGCTTTCTTT CASSVGQANPTEAFF . many TRBJ1-1 TRBV9
TGTGCCAGCAGCGTCGCGGGACAGGGGACCGAGCAGTACTTC CASSVAGQGTEQYF TRBD1 many TRBJ2-7 TRBV9
TGTGCCAGCAGCGGAAGGACGGATTATAATTCACCCCTCCACTTT CASSGRTDYNSPLHF . . TRBJ1-6 TRBV9
TGTGCCAGCAGCGTAGACCAGGGCCGAACCGGGGAGCTGTTTTTT CASSVDQGRTGELFF . many TRBJ2-2 TRBV9
TGTGCCAGCAGCAAAGGGACTAGCGGGAGAGTTGGGACCCAGTACTTC CASSKGTSGRVGTQYF . many TRBJ2-5 TRBV21-1
TGTGCCAGCAGGGGACAGGGGGGAGAAGAGACCCAGTACTTC CASRGQGGEETQYF TRBD1 many TRBJ2-5 TRBV9
TGTGCCAGCAGCGTGATATCCGGGACTACGGGGGAGCTGTTTTTT CASSVISGTTGELFF TRBD2 many TRBJ2-2 TRBV9
TGTGCCAGCAGCCAACGAATCGGGGGCGTCGGGGAGCTGTTTTTT CASSQRIGGVGELFF . many TRBJ2-2 TRBV9
TGTGCCAGCAGCGTAGACAGATCACTGGGGATTCAGTACTTC CASSVDRSLGIQYF . many TRBJ2-4 TRBV9
TGTGCCAGCAGCGTAGAAGGACAGGGAAGCTCTGGAAACACCATATATTTT CASSVEGQGSSGNTIYF TRBD1 many TRBJ1-3 TRBV9
TGTGCCAGCAGCGCCGGTGGACGGAGCTCCTACAATGAGCAGTTCTTC CASSAGGRSSYNEQFF . many TRBJ2-1 TRBV9